The 5 T cell receptor beta chains listed next were all sequenced from one sample in a study of T cell clones after liver transplantation. Only in-frame clones appear in the TCRdb table, and some are missing; sequencing was by immunoSEQ multiplex PCR. The sample holds roughly 40,000 clones; 86% are singletons and the top ten take 2.5%. The sample here was CD4+ T cells from blood, taken 24 months after liver transplant. The origin of the receptors is a human patient who received a liver transplant. These T cells may partly come from the graft donor.

This chain joins TRBV5-1 and TRBJ2-5; D not resolved. Per the germline V gene, CDR1 is SGHRS and CDR2 is YFSETQ. The V end lost 10 bases, the J end lost 1 base, and 20 bases lay between the germline ends. There are 15 residues in the CDR3. CDR3 loop: CASTLNGLLQETQYF. The CDR3 DNA follows: TGCGCCTCCACATTGAACGGGCTCCTCCAAGAGACCCAGTACTTC. The whole variable domain, filled in from reference TRBV5-1 and TRBJ2-5, reads KAGVTQTPRYLIKTRGQQVTLSCSPISGHRSVSWYQQTPGQGLQFLFEYFSETQRNKGNFPGRFSGRQFSNSRSEMNVSTLELGDSALYLCASTLNGLLQETQYFGPGTRLLVL.

The rearrangement joins TRBV2 to TRBJ1-4; tentatively, D is TRBD1 (6 bases). In germline, CDR1 is SNHLY, CDR2 FYNNEI. Trimming took off 6 bases at V and 6 bases at J, with 17 bases between the two ends. This CDR3 contains 15 residues. The CDR3 is CASRPDRRRDEKLFF. Here the CDR3 DNA reads TGTGCCAGCAGGCCCGACAGGAGAAGAGATGAAAAACTGTTTTTT.

The chain recombines TRBV18 with TRBJ1-3; a possible D gene is TRBD1 (6 bases). This CDR3 is built from 16 residues. Germline V gene data show CDR1 as KGHSH and CDR2 as LQKENI. Trimming cost V 5 bases and J 0 bases, with 14 bases left between them. Here the CDR3 reads CASSTGQPSSGNTIYF. The CDR3 coding sequence is TGTGCCAGCTCAACAGGACAGCCGAGCTCTGGAAACACCATATATTTT.

This chain joins TRBV5-4 and TRBJ2-2; D gene ambiguous. CDR3 length: 15 amino acids. Germline V gene lookup returns CDR1 SGHNT and CDR2 YYREEE (reference sequence). Deletions cut 0 bases from V and 3 bases from J, with 9 bases between. The CDR3 is CASSLAGPDTGELFF. As DNA, the CDR3 is TGTGCCAGCAGCTTGGCCGGGCCGGACACCGGGGAGCTGTTTTTT. The entire variable domain, with the rest obtained from reference TRBV5-4 and TRBJ2-2, is as follows: ETGVTQSPTHLIKTRGQQVTLRCSSQSGHNTVSWYQQALGQGPQFIFQYYREEENGRGNFPPRFSGLQFPNYSSELNVNALELDDSALYLCASSLAGPDTGELFFGEGSRLTVL.

V gene TRBV6-6 combines with J gene TRBJ2-7, with unresolved D. V lost 4 bases and J lost 5, with 9 bases in between. CDR3 length equals 12 residues. Per germline, CDR1 MNHNY and CDR2 SVGAGI (reference sequence). The CDR3 region has the DNA TGTGCCAGCAGTTTCCCCGGAGACGAGCAGTACTTC. Translating it yields CASSFPGDEQYF.